The T cell receptor (beta chain) described here comes from a study of T cells in Graves' hyperthyroidism and ophthalmopathy. Findings and caveats of the study: Median prediction lead before ophthalmopathy onset was around 6.9 months with the model.

Amplified TCR beta CDR3 regions derived from RNA transcripts. A first-round RT-PCR of the TCR CDR3 used the HTBI primer set. TCRdb redid the calling of the multiplex PCR reads with MiXCR, one entry per CDR3 protein. Of 480,000 or so distinct CDR3 sequences in the sample, 40% to 50% were seen once. This clonotype was observed a handful of times. Its antigen is currently unknown. Specimen: peripheral blood or thyroid tissue (not recorded which). The source of this sequence is an adult woman with Graves' disease, either hyperthyroidism or ophthalmopathy (not recorded which).

The CDR3 region is CAISEAGQETQHF. The CDR3 DNA reads as TGTGCCATCAGTGAGGCAGGCCAAGAGACCCAGCATTTT. J is TRBJ1-5 and V is TRBV10-3; D unclear. This CDR3 has 13 residues. The germline V gene encodes CDR1 ENHRY and CDR2 SYGVKD. Trimming stripped 2 bases from V and 11 bases from J, with 13 bases between.